Sequencing of this TCR beta chain was carried out in a study of blood T cell repertoires in COVID-19. Looking at the study overall: Material from acute and convalescent COVID-19 was sourced from the United States, Italy and Spain. PBMCs, B-cell-depleted T cells, or T cells provided the cDNA or gDNA that made up the material.

Method: immunoSEQ multiplex PCR; TCRdb's copy keeps in-frame clones and lacks some. Found here are a few hundred thousand clones, 65% to 85% of them singletons; the top ten hold around 1.3%. Germline lookup yields CDR1 MRHNA and CDR2 SNTAGT. The CDR3 runs to 13 residues. Trimming took 0 bases from V and 9 from J, leaving 9 bases between them. The clonotype originates from a woman in her thirties with COVID-19, enrolled during active disease. V usage is TRBV6-4 and J usage is TRBJ2-1; unclear D gene. Material: peripheral blood. Here the CDR3 DNA reads TGTGCCAGCAGTGACTCGATGAGAGGTGAGCAGTTCTTC. This gives the protein CASSDSMRGEQFF.